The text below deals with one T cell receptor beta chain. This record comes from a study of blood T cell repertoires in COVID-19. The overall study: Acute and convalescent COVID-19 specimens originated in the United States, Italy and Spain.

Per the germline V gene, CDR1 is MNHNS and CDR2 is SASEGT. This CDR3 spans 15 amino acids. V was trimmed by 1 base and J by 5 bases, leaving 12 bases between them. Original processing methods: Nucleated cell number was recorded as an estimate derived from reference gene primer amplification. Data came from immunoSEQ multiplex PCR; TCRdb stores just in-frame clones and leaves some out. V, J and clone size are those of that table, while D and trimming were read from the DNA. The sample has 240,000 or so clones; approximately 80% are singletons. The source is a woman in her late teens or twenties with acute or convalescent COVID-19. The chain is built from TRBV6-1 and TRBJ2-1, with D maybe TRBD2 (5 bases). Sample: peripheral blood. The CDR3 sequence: CASSEGLLPNNEQFF. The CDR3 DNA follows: TGTGCCAGCAGTGAAGGACTACTCCCAAACAATGAGCAGTTCTTC.